This TCR beta chain was obtained from a study of T cell responses to AZD1222 COVID-19 vaccine. Points from the study as a whole: Only five to seven AZD1222 recipients were seropositive at baseline. Breadth and depth of Spike-specific TCRs rose after two AZD1222 doses. Donors were mostly white British, more females; clonal diversity possibly underestimated. Spike regions recognized by vaccine-associated CD4 TCRs spanned the protein, led by 160-218 and 743-854.

The CDR3 spans 15 residues. Losses at the gene ends were 6 bases for V and 4 bases for J; bases not matched to a gene: 6. In germline, CDR1 is MDHEN, CDR2 SYDVKM. Data came from immunoSEQ multiplex PCR; TCRdb stores just in-frame clones and leaves some out. The data hold over 150,000 clones, with 85% to 90% observed a single time. Points on this clone: Its antigen is undetermined.

The sequence derives from an adult in good health. The sample here was peripheral blood, taken on day 0 of AZD1222 vaccination. V usage is TRBV28 and J usage is TRBJ1-5, with TRBD1 matching 10 bases. Here the CDR3 reads CASRPTGGRNQPQHF. The DNA for the CDR3 is TGTGCCAGCAGGCCGACAGGGGGCCGGAATCAGCCCCAGCATTTT.